One TCR beta chain is described in this entry. The data stem from a study of shared T cell receptors in the human thymus. Measured with immunoSEQ multiplex PCR; TCRdb has only the in-frame clones, and not every one. The sample shows over 450,000 clones, about 84% of them seen only once. Germline CDR1 is SGHNT and CDR2 is YENEEA. Trimming cost V 5 bases and J 4 bases, with 17 bases left between them. The CDR3 length is 15 residues. This sample was shared with a second study, whose subject was human thymus T cells.

This TCR came from a boy under three years old with a congenital heart defect. Sequenced: thymocytes. This sequence joins TRBV11-3 and TRBJ1-1, with unresolved D. CDR3 bases: TGTGCCAGCAGCACCGCCTCGGACTCTTGCACTGAAGCTTTCTTT. It yields the protein CASSTASDSCTEAFF.